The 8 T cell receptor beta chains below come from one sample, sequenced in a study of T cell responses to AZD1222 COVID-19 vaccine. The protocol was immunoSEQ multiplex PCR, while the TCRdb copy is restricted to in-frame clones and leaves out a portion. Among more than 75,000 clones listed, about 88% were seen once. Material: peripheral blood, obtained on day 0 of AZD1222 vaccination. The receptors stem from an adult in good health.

The CDR3 loop reads CASRLAEIYEQYF. CDR3 in DNA: TGTGCCAGCCGACTAGCGGAGATCTACGAGCAGTACTTC. This sequence joins TRBV6-5 and TRBJ2-7, with 9 bases identical to TRBD2. The CDR3 is made up of 13 amino acids. The germline V gene encodes CDR1 MNHEY and CDR2 SVGAGI. J was trimmed by 3 bases and V by 8 bases; bases with no gene match: 5.

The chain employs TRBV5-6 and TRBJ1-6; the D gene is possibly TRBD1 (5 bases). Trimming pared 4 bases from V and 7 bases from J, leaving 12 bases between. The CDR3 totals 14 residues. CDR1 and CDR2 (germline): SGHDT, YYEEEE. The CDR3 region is CASSRDRANSPLHF. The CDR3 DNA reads TGTGCCAGCAGCCGAGACAGAGCGAATTCACCCCTCCACTTT.

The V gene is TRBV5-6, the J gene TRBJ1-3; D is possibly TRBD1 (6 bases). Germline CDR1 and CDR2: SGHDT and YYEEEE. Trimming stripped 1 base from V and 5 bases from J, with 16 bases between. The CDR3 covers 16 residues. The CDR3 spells CASSLLGAQERNTIYF. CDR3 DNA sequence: TGTGCCAGCAGCTTGTTGGGGGCCCAAGAAAGAAACACCATATATTTT.

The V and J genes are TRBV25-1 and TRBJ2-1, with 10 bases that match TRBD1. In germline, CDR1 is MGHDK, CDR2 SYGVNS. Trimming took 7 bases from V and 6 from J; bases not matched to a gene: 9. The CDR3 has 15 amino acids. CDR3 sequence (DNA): TGTGCCAGCACATCAATGGACAGGGGGGGCAATGAGCAGTTCTTC. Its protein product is CASTSMDRGGNEQFF.

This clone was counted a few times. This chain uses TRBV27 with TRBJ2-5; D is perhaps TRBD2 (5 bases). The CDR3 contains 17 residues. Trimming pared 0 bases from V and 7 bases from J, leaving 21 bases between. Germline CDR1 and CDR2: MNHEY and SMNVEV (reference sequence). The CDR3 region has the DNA TGTGCCAGCAGTTTATCGGTGGGAGACGAAAGGTCTTGGACCCAGTACTTC. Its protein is CASSLSVGDERSWTQYF.

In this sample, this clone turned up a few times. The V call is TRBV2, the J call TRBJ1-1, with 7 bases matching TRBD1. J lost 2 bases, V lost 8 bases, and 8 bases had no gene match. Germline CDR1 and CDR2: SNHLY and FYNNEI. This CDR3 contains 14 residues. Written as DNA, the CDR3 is TGTGCCAGCTTGGGACAGTCTGTTAACACTGAAGCTTTCTTT. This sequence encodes CASLGQSVNTEAFF.

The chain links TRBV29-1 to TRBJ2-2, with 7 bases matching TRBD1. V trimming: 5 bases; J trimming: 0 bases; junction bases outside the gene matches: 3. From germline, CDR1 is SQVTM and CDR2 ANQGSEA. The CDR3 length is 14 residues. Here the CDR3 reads CSVSGTANTGELFF. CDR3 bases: TGCAGCGTTTCCGGGACAGCGAACACCGGGGAGCTGTTTTTT.

The CDR3 coding sequence is TGTGCCACCAGTGACCCAGGACAGGGGGCGGATGAGCAGTTCTTC. This sequence encodes CATSDPGQGADEQFF. The V call is TRBV24-1, the J call TRBJ2-1; the match to TRBD1 covers 11 bases. V lost 4 bases and J lost 8; bases outside the gene matches: 6. The V gene's germline CDR1 is KGHDR and CDR2 SFDVKD. There are 15 residues in the CDR3.